The rows below give T cell receptor beta chains drawn from one sample of a study of esophageal squamous cell carcinoma under preoperative chemotherapy. TCRdb reanalysed the PCR reads using MiXCR and keeps one entry per CDR3 protein. The data hold under 7,000 distinct CDR3 sequences, with less than 40% observed a single time. Sampling was carried out from a patient given preoperative chemotherapy. The source is a human donor with esophageal squamous cell carcinoma. The donor label of this sample is uncertain. The CDR3 runs from the conserved cysteine through the conserved F or W. A D gene is named only where the DNA matches it firmly. The size of a clone is reported for some rows only, either as once, few or many, or as a class for expanded clones.

TRBD1	TRBV6-1	TRBJ2-1	.	CASSEDGTGLTDEQFF	TGTGCCAGCAGTGAGGACGGGACAGGGTTGACCGATGAGCAGTTCTTC
.	TRBV7-8	TRBJ2-1	.	CASSLGGFYNEQFF	TGTGCGAGCAGCCTAGGGGGGTTCTACAATGAGCAGTTCTTC
.	TRBV7-3	TRBJ2-3	many	CASSFTGGGGDTQYF	TGTGCCAGCAGCTTTACAGGAGGAGGTGGGGATACGCAGTATTTT
.	TRBV7-8	TRBJ2-1	many	CASSLGVSSYEQFF	TGTGCCAGCAGCTTAGGGGTTAGCTCCTACGAGCAGTTCTTC
TRBD2	TRBV7-2	TRBJ2-3	large	CASSPSGGGGDTQYF	TGTGCCAGCAGCCCCTCGGGCGGGGGGGGAGATACGCAGTATTTT
TRBD2	TRBV12-3/TRBV12-4	TRBJ2-2	many	CASSRGLAGTGELFF	TGTGCCAGCAGCAGAGGACTAGCAGGCACCGGGGAGCTGTTTTTT
.	TRBV7-2	TRBJ2-1	hyperexpanded	CASSFPGSGVDEQFF	TGTGCCAGCAGCTTTCCCGGCTCGGGGGTGGATGAGCAGTTCTTC
.	TRBV27	TRBJ1-4	many	CASRPGHQEKLFF	TGTGCCAGCAGACCAGGACACCAGGAAAAACTGTTTTTT
TRBD1	TRBV7-8	TRBJ2-2	.	CASSLGGGDTGELFF	TGTGCCAGCAGCTTAGGAGGGGGCGACACCGGGGAGCTGTTTTTT
TRBD2	TRBV12-3/TRBV12-4	TRBJ2-7	once	CARSLAGGYEQYF	TGTGCGAGGAGTTTAGCGGGCGGGTACGAGCAGTACTTC
.	TRBV7-2	TRBJ2-5	many	CASSFQWNSQETQYF	TGTGCCAGCAGCTTTCAATGGAACAGCCAAGAGACCCAGTACTTC
.	TRBV27	TRBJ2-7	many	CASSLLGEQYF	TGTGCCAGCAGTTTATTAGGTGAGCAGTACTTC
.	TRBV7-2	TRBJ1-2	many	CASSLGQALNYGYTF	TGTGCCAGCAGCTTAGGACAGGCCCTTAACTATGGCTACACCTTC
.	TRBV7-2	TRBJ2-5	medium-sized	CASSLSRETQYF	TGTGCCAGCAGCCTTTCCCGCGAGACCCAGTACTTC
TRBD1	TRBV12-3/TRBV12-4	TRBJ2-1	medium-sized	CASRGTGLDYNEQFF	TGTGCCAGCAGAGGGACAGGTTTAGACTACAATGAGCAGTTCTTC
.	TRBV7-2	TRBJ2-3	many	CASSLSQNTDTQYF	TGTGCCAGCAGCTTAAGCCAGAACACAGATACGCAGTATTTT
.	TRBV7-2	TRBJ2-5	.	CASGPGVAVRGTQYF	TGTGCCAGCGGTCCCGGGGTAGCGGTTCGGGGGACCCAGTACTTC
TRBD2	TRBV7-2	TRBJ2-5	medium-sized	CASSPGLAVRGTQYF	TGTGCCAGCAGTCCCGGGCTAGCGGTTCGGGGGACCCAGTACTTC
.	TRBV12-3/TRBV12-4	TRBJ2-7	medium-sized	CASSLASRQYEQYF	TGTGCCAGCAGTTTAGCCTCGCGGCAGTACGAGCAGTACTTC
.	TRBV6-1	TRBJ2-1	.	CASGPPGQTNEEVF	TGTGCCAGCGGTCCTCCTGGACAGACCAATGAGGAGGTCTTC
.	TRBV19	TRBJ2-1	.	CASSMGTNYEQFF	TGTGCCAGTAGTATGGGGACAAACTACGAGCAGTTCTTC
.	TRBV9	TRBJ2-7	.	CASSVDYEQYF	TGTGCCAGCAGCGTAGACTACGAGCAGTACTTC
.	TRBV6-1	TRBJ2-1	many	CASSEAGRGEQFF	TGTGCCAGCAGTGAAGCTGGGAGAGGTGAGCAGTTCTTC
.	TRBV7-2	TRBJ2-1	medium-sized	CASSSLANEQFF	TGTGCCAGCAGCTCGTTAGCCAATGAGCAGTTCTTC
TRBD1	TRBV6-1	TRBJ1-1	medium-sized	CASRDRGVEAFF	TGTGCCAGCAGAGACAGGGGGGTGGAAGCTTTCTTT
.	TRBV14	TRBJ2-2	.	CASSQEVRAGELFF	TGTGCCAGCAGCCAAGAAGTCAGAGCCGGGGAGCTGTTTTTT
TRBD2	TRBV11-2	TRBJ2-1	.	CASSPLAGEQETQFF	TGTGCCAGCAGCCCCCTAGCGGGAGAACAAGAGACCCAGTTCTTC
.	TRBV27	TRBJ1-1	many	CASSPPRGSLYSTEAFF	TGTGCCAGCAGTCCCCCCCGGGGGAGCCTTTACAGCACTGAAGCTTTCTTT
.	TRBV6-1	TRBJ2-7	few	CASSLAGSTTYEQYF	TGTGCCAGCAGCCTTGCCGGGAGTACAACCTACGAGCAGTACTTC
.	TRBV25-1	TRBJ2-5	medium-sized	CASSAPRAGRGETQYF	TGTGCCAGCAGTGCCCCGAGGGCGGGACGAGGAGAGACCCAGTACTTC
.	TRBV5-1	TRBJ2-3	many	CASSPPGADTQYF	TGCGCCAGCAGCCCGCCAGGGGCTGATACGCAGTATTTT
.	TRBV7-2	TRBJ2-7	medium-sized	CASSPLAFLGGEQYF	TGTGCCAGCAGCCCACTAGCTTTCTTAGGGGGTGAGCAGTACTTC
TRBD1	TRBV6-5	TRBJ1-6	few	CASRRTGGSSYNSPLHF	TGTGCCAGCCGCCGGACAGGCGGTAGCTCCTATAATTCACCCCTCCACTTT
TRBD1	TRBV6-2/TRBV6-3	TRBJ2-7	.	CASSYSTGGEQYF	TGTGCCAGCAGTTACTCGACAGGGGGCGAGCAGTACTTC
.	TRBV7-8	TRBJ2-7	.	CARSFEAAKQYF	TGTGCCAGGAGCTTTGAAGCGGCAAAGCAGTACTTC
TRBD2	TRBV28	TRBJ2-5	.	CASSLDGLAGVEERYF	TGTGCCAGCAGTTTAGATGGACTAGCGGGAGTGGAGGAGCGGTACTTC
.	TRBV7-6	TRBJ2-1	few	CASSHLGGDERYF	TGTGCGAGCAGCCACTTAGGGGGGGACGAGCGGTACTTC
TRBD1	TRBV7-8	TRBJ1-1	.	CASSLAADRGLFEAFF	TGTGCCAGCAGCTTAGCTGCGGACAGGGGGCTATTTGAAGCTTTCTTT
TRBD1	TRBV6-5	TRBJ1-2	.	CASSYEGGQVDGCAF	TGTGCGAGCAGTTACGAGGGGGGACAGGTGGATGGCTGCGCCTTC
.	TRBV7-6	TRBJ2-1	medium-sized	CASSSSGNYEQFF	TGTGCCAGCAGCTCAAGCGGAAACTACGAGCAGTTCTTC
.	TRBV7-8	TRBJ2-5	once	CASSFPRSGSGYNEQVF	TGTGCCAGCAGCTTCCCCCGCTCCGGGAGTGGGTACAATGAGCAGGTCTTC
.	TRBV6-1	TRBJ2-1	.	CGSNAPHSEQLF	TGTGGCAGCAACGCCCCACACAGTGAGCAGTTGTTC
.	TRBV28	TRBJ2-7	medium-sized	CASTRSSGAYEQYF	TGTGCCAGCACCCGGAGTTCGGGGGCATACGAGCAGTACTTC
TRBD1	TRBV10-3	TRBJ2-7	medium-sized	CAISRDSYEQYF	TGTGCCATCAGCAGGGACAGCTACGAGCAGTACTTC
TRBD2	TRBV7-2	TRBJ2-7	medium-sized	CASSPTSGNYNEQYF	TGTGCCAGCAGCCCAACTAGCGGGAATTACAATGAGCAGTACTTC
TRBD2	TRBV6-5	TRBJ2-2	medium-sized	CASSYGAGENGELFF	TGTGCCAGCAGTTATGGAGCGGGAGAAAACGGGGAGCTGTTTTTT
.	TRBV7-5	TRBJ2-1	once	CISVPPGSRGTSYEQFF	.